This T cell receptor beta chain originates from a study of T cell repertoires in cytomegalovirus infection. Turning to the study itself: Recently described HLA-C-restricted plus well-studied HLA-B-restricted CMV epitopes were used. Based on public TCR beta signatures, there were indications of CMV infection and of a matching HLA type. Study observations and caveats: There were HLA-C-restricted CMV-specific TCR beta clonotypes dominating the ex vivo response. Adding up the frequency of public TCR beta families identified people who carried CMV plus the relevant HLA.

TCRdb re-called the reads with MiXCR, one entry per CDR3 protein. This table holds a few hundred thousand distinct CDR3 sequences, roughly 43% found once. Details on this clonotype: The target antigen is unknown.

This CDR3 is 13 amino acids long. V was trimmed by 6 bases and J by 2 bases, leaving 11 bases between them. Germline CDR1 MNHNY, CDR2 SVGAGI (reference sequence). Sequenced here: cultured PBMCs, sampled from culture after CMV antigen stimulation. The TCR originated in a human donor in good health (CMV status not recorded). Some clones in this sample may be carry-over from other donors' samples. This sequence joins TRBV6-6 and TRBJ2-7; D uncertain. CDR3 in DNA: TGTGCCAGCAGCCACACCGAGCCCTACGAGCAGTACTTC. It encodes CASSHTEPYEQYF.